This T cell receptor beta chain appears in the sequencing data of a study of blood T cell repertoires in COVID-19. Whole-study context: There were acute and convalescent COVID-19 samples, and they came from the United States, Italy and Spain. Nucleic acid was either cDNA or gDNA, and it came from T cells, B-cell-depleted T cells, or PBMCs.

Methods used by the authors: How many nucleated cells were present was estimated from reference gene primer amplification. Profiled with immunoSEQ multiplex PCR; TCRdb holds only in-frame clones, not every one. V, J and clone size were drawn from that table, and D and trimming were deduced from the DNA. The table has approximately 400,000 clones, 85% to 90% seen once. Cohorts were assigned according to the clinical history that participants reported. The V gene end was trimmed by 3 bases and the J gene end by 4 bases; junction bases not matched to a gene: 10. Germline assignment: CDR1 SGHRS and CDR2 YFSETQ. CDR3 length equals 16 residues.

The J gene is TRBJ2-1, the V gene TRBV5-1, with 7 bases that match TRBD2. The sequencing input was PBMCs or T cells enriched from blood (not recorded which). The clonotype comes from a woman aged 18-30 years who had recovered from COVID-19. This chain's CDR3 is CASSSVSGARYNEQFF. CDR3 bases: TGCGCCAGCAGCTCTGTGAGCGGGGCGAGGTACAATGAGCAGTTCTTC.